This TCR beta chain was sequenced for a study of blood T cell repertoires in COVID-19. V shed 11 bases and J 1 base; nucleotides not matched to a gene: 5. CDR1 and CDR2 (germline): MDHEN, SYDVKM. The CDR3 has 14 residues. Profiled with immunoSEQ multiplex PCR; TCRdb holds only in-frame clones, not every one. Among approximately 150,000 clones, roughly 89% were seen once, and the ten largest hold 1.6%. The sequencing input was peripheral blood. The sequence derives from a woman between 50 and 59 years old with acute or convalescent COVID-19. J is TRBJ1-6 and V is TRBV28; 7 positions agree with TRBD1. DNA for the CDR3: TGTGCCGCCGCGACAGGGTCCTATAATTCACCCCTCCACTTT. It specifies CAAATGSYNSPLHF.